The 2 T cell receptor beta chains presented below share a single source sample, sequenced in a study of T cells in Graves' hyperthyroidism and ophthalmopathy. The CDR3 regions of TCR beta were amplified from RNA transcripts. In the first-round RT-PCR of the TCR CDR3, the HTBI primer set was used. MiXCR, run by TCRdb on the multiplex PCR reads, gives a single entry per CDR3 protein. Of 700,000 or so distinct CDR3 sequences listed, about a sixth are singletons. The sequencing input was blood. The receptors derive from a man younger than 35 with Graves' hyperthyroidism.

This clonotype appeared a single time. CDR3 sequence (DNA): TGTGCCAGTAGTCCTTGGACTAGCGGGAGTTATGAGCAGTTCTTC. Translated: CASSPWTSGSYEQFF. The chain links TRBV19 to TRBJ2-1; 13 bases match TRBD2. CDR3 length: 15 amino acids. CDR1 and CDR2 (germline): LNHDA, SQIVND (reference sequence). V lost 5 bases to trimming and J lost 8 bases; unmatched junction nucleotides: 6.

The chain recombines TRBV7-9 with TRBJ1-6, with a weak D call TRBD1 (5 bases). Trimming removed 6 bases at V and 5 bases at J, with 11 bases between. CDR3 length equals 14 residues. The germline V gene encodes CDR1 SEHNR and CDR2 FQNEAQ (reference sequence). The CDR3 loop is CASRPDRDNSPLHF. The CDR3 DNA reads TGTGCCAGCAGACCCGACAGAGATAATTCACCCCTCCACTTT.